The T cell receptor beta chain described here comes from a study of cytomegalovirus exposure and HLA in healthy donors. The PCR ran on 60 Vbeta and 13 Jbeta primers. Using immunoSEQ multiplex PCR, the repertoire was profiled, and TCRdb retains in-frame clones only, with some absent. There are over 150,000 clones in the sample; 74% occur only once, and approximately 3.1% lies in the top ten. V lost 2 bases and J 3 bases, leaving 12 bases between the germline ends. Germline V gene lookup returns CDR1 MNHEY and CDR2 SMNVEV (reference sequence). The CDR3 loop spans 15 amino acids. This clone has a handful of counts.

The V call is TRBV27, the J call TRBJ2-3; TRBD1 might be the D (6 bases). Specimen: PBMCs. This clonotype was sampled from a woman aged 25-40 years in good health and CMV-seropositive. The CDR3 sequence is CASSLGPTGTDTQYF. CDR3 nucleotide sequence: TGTGCCAGCAGTTTAGGGCCTACAGGGACAGATACGCAGTATTTT.